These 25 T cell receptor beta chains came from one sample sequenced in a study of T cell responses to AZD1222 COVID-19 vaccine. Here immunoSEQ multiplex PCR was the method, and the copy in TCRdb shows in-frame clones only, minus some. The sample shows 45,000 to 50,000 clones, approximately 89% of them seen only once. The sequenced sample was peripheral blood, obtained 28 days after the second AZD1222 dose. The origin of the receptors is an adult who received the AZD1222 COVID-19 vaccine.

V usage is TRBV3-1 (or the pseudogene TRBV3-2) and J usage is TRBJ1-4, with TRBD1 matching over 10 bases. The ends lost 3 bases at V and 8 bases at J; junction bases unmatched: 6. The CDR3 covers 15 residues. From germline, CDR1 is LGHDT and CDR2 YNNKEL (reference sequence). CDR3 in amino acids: CASSQAGTGDEKLFF. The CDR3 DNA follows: TGTGCCAGCAGCCAGGCCGGGACAGGGGACGAAAAACTGTTTTTT.

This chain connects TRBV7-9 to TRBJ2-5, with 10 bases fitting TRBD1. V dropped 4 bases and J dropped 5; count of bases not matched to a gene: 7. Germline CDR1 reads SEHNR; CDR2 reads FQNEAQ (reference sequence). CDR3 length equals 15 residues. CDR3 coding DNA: TGTGCCAGCAGCTCCCTGACAGGGGGCATGGAGACCCAGTACTTC. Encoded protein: CASSSLTGGMETQYF. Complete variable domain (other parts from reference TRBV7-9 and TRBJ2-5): DTGVSQNPRHKITKRGQNVTFRCDPISEHNRLYWYRQTLGQGPEFLTYFQNEAQLEKSRLLSDRFSAERPKGSFSTLEIQRTEQGDSAMYLCASSSLTGGMETQYFGPGTRLLVL.

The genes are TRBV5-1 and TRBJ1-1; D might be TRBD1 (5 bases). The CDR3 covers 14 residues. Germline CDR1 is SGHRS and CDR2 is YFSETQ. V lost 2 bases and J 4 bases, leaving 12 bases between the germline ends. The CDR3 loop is CASSFLQGGTEAFF. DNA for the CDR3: TGCGCCAGCAGCTTCCTCCAGGGCGGCACTGAAGCTTTCTTT.

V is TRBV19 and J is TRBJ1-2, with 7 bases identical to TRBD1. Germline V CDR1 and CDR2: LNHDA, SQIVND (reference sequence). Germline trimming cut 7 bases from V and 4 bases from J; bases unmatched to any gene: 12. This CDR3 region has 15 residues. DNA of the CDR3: TGTGCCAGTAACACCGGGACAGAGGACCCCTATGGCTACACCTTC. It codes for CASNTGTEDPYGYTF.

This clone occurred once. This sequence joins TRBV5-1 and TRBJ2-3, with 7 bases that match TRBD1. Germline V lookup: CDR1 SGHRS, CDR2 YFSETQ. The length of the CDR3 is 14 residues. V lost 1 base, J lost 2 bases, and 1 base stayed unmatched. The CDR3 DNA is TGCGCCAGCAGCTTGCAGGGGGACACAGATACGCAGTATTTT. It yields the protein CASSLQGDTDTQYF.

The CDR3 sequence is CASSYRDRTLNTEAFF. The CDR3 DNA is TGTGCCAGCAGCTACCGGGACAGAACCTTGAACACTGAAGCTTTCTTT. The V gene is TRBV7-8, the J gene TRBJ1-1; 7 bases are shared with TRBD1. After removal of 4 bases from V and 0 bases from J, the junction contained 8 bases not matched to a gene. Germline assignment: CDR1 SGHVS and CDR2 FQNEAQ. CDR3 length: 16 residues. Filled out from reference TRBV7-8 and TRBJ1-1, the complete variable domain reads GAGVSQSPRYKVAKRGQDVALRCDPISGHVSLFWYQQALGQGPEFLTYFQNEAQLDKSGLPSDRFFAERPEGSVSTLKIQRTQQEDSAVYLCASSYRDRTLNTEAFFGQGTRLTVV.

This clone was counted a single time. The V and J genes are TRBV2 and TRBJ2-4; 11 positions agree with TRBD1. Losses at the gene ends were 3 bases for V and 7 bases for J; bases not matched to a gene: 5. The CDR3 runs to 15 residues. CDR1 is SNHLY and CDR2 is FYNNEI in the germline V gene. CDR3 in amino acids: CASSDRTGGRNIQYF. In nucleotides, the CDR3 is TGTGCCAGCAGTGACCGGACAGGGGGCCGGAACATTCAGTACTTC.

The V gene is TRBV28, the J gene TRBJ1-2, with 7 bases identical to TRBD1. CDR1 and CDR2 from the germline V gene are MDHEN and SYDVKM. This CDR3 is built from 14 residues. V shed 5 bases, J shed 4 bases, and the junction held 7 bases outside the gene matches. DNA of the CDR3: TGTGCCAGCAGTGATGAGGGGGCCGTCTATGGCTACACCTTC. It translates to CASSDEGAVYGYTF.

CDR3 protein: CASSFGQGRQPQHF. Here the CDR3 DNA reads TGTGCCAGCAGTTTCGGACAGGGGAGGCAGCCCCAGCATTTT. The V call is TRBV6-5, the J call TRBJ1-5; 9 nucleotides line up with TRBD1. The CDR3 runs to 14 residues. CDR1 is MNHEY and CDR2 is SVGAGI in the germline V gene. J was trimmed by 7 bases and V by 4 bases; bases with no gene match: 5.

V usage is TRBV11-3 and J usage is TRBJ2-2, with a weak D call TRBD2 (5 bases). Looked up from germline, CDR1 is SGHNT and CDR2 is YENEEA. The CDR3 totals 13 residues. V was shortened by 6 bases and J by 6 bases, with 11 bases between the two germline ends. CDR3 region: CASRNGVSGELFF. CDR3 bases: TGTGCCAGCAGGAACGGGGTGTCCGGGGAGCTGTTTTTT.

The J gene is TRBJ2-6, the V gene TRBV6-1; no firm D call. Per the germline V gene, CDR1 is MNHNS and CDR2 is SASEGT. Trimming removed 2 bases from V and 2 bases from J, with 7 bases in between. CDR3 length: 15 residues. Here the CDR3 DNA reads TGTGCCAGCAGTGAATATGGGGCTGGGGCCAACGTCCTGACTTTC. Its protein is CASSEYGAGANVLTF.

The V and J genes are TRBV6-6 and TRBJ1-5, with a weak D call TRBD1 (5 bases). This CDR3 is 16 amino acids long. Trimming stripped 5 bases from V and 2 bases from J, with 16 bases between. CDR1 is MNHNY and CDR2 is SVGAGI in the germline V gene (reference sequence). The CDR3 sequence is CASSHPQGSGNQPQHF. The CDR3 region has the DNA TGTGCCAGCAGTCATCCTCAGGGATCTGGCAATCAGCCCCAGCATTTT.

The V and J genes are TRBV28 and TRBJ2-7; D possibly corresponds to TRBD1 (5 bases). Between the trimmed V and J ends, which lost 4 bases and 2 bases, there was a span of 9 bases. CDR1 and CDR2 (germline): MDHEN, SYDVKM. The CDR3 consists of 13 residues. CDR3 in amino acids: CASSSRETYEQYF. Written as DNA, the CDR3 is TGTGCCAGCAGTTCCAGGGAAACCTACGAGCAGTACTTC.

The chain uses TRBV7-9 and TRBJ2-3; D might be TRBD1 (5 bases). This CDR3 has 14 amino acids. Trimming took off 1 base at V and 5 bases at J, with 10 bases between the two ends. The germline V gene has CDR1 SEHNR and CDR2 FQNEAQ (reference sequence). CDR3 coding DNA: TGTGCCAGCAGCTTAGGGGGCTTGGTAGATACGCAGTATTTT. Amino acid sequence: CASSLGGLVDTQYF.

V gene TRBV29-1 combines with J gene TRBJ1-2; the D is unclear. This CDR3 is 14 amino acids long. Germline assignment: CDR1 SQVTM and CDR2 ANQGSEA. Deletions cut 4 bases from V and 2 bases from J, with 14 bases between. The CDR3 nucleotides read TGCAGCGTTGCCATTGGCAGCTTGAACTATGGCTACACCTTC. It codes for CSVAIGSLNYGYTF. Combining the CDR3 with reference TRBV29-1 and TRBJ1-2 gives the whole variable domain SAVISQKPSRDICQRGTSLTIQCQVDSQVTMMFWYRQQPGQSLTLIATANQGSEATYESGFVIDKFPISRPNLTFSTLTVSNMSPEDSSIYLCSVAIGSLNYGYTFGSGTRLTVV.

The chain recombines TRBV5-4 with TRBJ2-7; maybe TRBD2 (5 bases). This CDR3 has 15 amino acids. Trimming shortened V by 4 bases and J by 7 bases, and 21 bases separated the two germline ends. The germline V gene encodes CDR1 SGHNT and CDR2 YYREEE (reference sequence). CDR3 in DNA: TGTGCCAGCAGCCTGGACCTCGAGGGCCTGGGAGAGCAGTACTTC. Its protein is CASSLDLEGLGEQYF.

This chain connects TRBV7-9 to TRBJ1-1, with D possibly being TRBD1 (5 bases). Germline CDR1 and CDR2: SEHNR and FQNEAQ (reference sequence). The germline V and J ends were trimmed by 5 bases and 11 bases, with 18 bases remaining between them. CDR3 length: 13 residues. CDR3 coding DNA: TGTGCCAGCAGCCATTGGGACTCCCCCGCCGCTTTCTTT. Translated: CASSHWDSPAAFF.

The CDR3, as DNA: TGTGCCAGCACCGACTCCAACCCATTTAGAGAGACCCAGTACTTC. This translates into CASTDSNPFRETQYF. The chain combines TRBV28 with TRBJ2-5; D remains unclear. The CDR3 has 15 residues. V lost 7 bases, J lost 4 bases, and 19 bases lay in between. Germline V CDR1 and CDR2: MDHEN, SYDVKM.

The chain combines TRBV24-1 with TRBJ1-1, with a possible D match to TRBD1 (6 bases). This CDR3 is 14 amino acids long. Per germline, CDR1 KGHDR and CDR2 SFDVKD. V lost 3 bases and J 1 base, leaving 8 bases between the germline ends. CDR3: CATSDATGNTEAFF. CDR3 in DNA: TGTGCCACCAGTGATGCGACAGGGAACACTGAAGCTTTCTTT.

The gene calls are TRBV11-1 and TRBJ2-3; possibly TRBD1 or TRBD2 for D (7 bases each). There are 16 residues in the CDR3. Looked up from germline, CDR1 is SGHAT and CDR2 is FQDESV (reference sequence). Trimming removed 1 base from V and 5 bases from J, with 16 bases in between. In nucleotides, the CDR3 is TGTGCCAGCAGCTTAGAATCCAGGGGGGGTAGAGATACGCAGTATTTT. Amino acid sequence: CASSLESRGGRDTQYF.

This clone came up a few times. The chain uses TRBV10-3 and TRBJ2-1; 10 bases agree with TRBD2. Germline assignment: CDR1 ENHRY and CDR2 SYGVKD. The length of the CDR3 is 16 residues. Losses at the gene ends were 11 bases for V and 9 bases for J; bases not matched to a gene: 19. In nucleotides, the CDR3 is TGTGCCCACCACGGGGAGGGTCTAGCGGGAGTTATTGAGCAGTTCTTC. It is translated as CAHHGEGLAGVIEQFF.

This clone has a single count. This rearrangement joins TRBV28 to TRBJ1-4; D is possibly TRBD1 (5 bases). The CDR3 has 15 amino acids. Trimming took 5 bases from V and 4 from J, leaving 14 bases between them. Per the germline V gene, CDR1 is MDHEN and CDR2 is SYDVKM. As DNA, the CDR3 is TGTGCCAGCAGTCCCTCCGGGGCTCTTAATGAAAAACTGTTTTTT. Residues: CASSPSGALNEKLFF. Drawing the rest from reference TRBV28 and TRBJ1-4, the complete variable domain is DVKVTQSSRYLVKRTGEKVFLECVQDMDHENMFWYRQDPGLGLRLIYFSYDVKMKEKGDIPEGYSVSREKKERFSLILESASTNQTSMYLCASSPSGALNEKLFFGSGTQLSVL.

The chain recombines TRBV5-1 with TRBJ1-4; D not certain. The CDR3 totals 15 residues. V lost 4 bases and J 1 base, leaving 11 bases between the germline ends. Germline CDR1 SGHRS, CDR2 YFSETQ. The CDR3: CASSGEGRTNEKLFF. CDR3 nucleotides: TGCGCCAGCAGCGGGGAAGGAAGAACTAATGAAAAACTGTTTTTT.

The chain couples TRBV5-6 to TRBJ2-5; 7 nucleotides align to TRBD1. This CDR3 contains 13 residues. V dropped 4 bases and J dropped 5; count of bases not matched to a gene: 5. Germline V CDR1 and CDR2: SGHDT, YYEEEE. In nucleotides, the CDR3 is TGTGCCAGCAGCAGACAGGGATTGGAGACCCAGTACTTC. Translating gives CASSRQGLETQYF.

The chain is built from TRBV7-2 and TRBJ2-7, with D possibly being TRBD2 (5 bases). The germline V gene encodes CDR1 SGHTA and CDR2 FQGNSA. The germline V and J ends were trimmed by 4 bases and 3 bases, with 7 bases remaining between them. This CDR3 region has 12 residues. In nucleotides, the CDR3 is TGTGCCAGCAGCTCCCGGGGCTACGAGCAGTACTTC. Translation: CASSSRGYEQYF. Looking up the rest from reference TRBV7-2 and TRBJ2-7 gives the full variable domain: GAGVSQSPSNKVTEKGKDVELRCDPISGHTALYWYRQSLGQGLEFLIYFQGNSAPDKSGLPSDRFSAERTGGSVSTLTIQRTQQEDSAVYLCASSSRGYEQYFGPGTRLTVT.